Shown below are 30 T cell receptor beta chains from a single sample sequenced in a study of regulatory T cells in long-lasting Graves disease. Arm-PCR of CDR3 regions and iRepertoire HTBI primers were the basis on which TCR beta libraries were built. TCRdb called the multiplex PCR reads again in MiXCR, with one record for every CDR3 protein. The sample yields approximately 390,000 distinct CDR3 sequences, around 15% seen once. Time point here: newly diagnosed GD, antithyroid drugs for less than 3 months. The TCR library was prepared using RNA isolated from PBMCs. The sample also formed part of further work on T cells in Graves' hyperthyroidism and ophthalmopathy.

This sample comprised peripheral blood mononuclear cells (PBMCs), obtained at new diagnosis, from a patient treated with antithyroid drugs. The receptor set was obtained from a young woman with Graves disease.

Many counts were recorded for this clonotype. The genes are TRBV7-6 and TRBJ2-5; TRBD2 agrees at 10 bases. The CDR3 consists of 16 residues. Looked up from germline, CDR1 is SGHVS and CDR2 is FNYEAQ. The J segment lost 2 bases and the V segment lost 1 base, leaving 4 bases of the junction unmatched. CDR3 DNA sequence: TGTGCCAGCAGCTTAGTCGGACTAGCGGAGCAAGAGACCCAGTACTTC. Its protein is CASSLVGLAEQETQYF.

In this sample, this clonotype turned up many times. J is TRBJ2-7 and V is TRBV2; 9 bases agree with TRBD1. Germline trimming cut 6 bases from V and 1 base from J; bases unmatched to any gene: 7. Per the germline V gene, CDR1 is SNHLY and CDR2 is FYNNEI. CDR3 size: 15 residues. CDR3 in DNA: TGTGCCAGCAGAGTACAGGGGGCTTCATCCTACGAGCAGTACTTC. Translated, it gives CASRVQGASSYEQYF.

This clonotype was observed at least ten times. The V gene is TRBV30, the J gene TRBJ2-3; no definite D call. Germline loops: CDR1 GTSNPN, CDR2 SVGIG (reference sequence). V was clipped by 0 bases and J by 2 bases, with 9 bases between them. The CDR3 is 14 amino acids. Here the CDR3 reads CAWSVRKTTDTQYF. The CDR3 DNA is TGTGCCTGGAGTGTACGAAAGACCACAGATACGCAGTATTTT.

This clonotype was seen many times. The CDR3 reads CASSLPPGHLWSTDTQYF. Written as DNA, the CDR3 is TGTGCCAGCAGCTTACCGCCGGGACATCTTTGGAGCACAGATACGCAGTATTTT. The chain joins TRBV7-3 to TRBJ2-3; a possible D gene is TRBD1 (6 bases). This CDR3 comprises 18 residues. Germline V gene sequence: CDR1 SGHTA, CDR2 FQGTGA. Trimming stripped 2 bases from V and 0 bases from J, with 18 bases between. The whole variable domain, filled in from reference TRBV7-3 and TRBJ2-3, reads GAGVSQTPSNKVTEKGKYVELRCDPISGHTALYWYRQSLGQGPEFLIYFQGTGAADDSGLPNDRFFAVRPEGSVSTLKIQRTERGDSAVYLCASSLPPGHLWSTDTQYFGPGTRLTVL.

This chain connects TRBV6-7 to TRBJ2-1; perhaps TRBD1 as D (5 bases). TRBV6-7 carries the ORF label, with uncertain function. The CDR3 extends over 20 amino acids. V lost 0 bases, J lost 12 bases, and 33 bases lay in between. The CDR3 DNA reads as TGTGCCAGCAGTTACTCGGATACCAGAGATCTTACAAATGTGGGGCCTTGGCAGTTCTTC. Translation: CASSYSDTRDLTNVGPWQFF.

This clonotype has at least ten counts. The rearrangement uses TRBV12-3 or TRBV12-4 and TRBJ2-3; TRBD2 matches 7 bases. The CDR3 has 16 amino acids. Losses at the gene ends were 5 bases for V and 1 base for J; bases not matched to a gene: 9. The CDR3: CASSRIVGGGTDTQYF. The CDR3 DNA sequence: TGTGCCAGCAGTCGGATAGTGGGGGGGGGCACAGATACGCAGTATTTT.

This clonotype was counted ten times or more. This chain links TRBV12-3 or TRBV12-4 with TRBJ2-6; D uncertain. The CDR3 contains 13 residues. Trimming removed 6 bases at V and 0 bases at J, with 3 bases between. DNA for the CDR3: TGTGCCAGCAGCCTCTCTGGGGCCAACGTCCTGACTTTC. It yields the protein CASSLSGANVLTF.

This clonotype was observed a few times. The CDR3 here is CSVEGEAFF. CDR3 coding DNA: TGCAGCGTTGAAGGGGAAGCTTTCTTT. The chain is built from TRBV29-1 and TRBJ1-1; D unclear. The length of the CDR3 is 9 residues. Trimming cost V 1 base and J 8 bases, with 2 bases left between them. The germline gives CDR1 SQVTM, CDR2 ANQGSEA.

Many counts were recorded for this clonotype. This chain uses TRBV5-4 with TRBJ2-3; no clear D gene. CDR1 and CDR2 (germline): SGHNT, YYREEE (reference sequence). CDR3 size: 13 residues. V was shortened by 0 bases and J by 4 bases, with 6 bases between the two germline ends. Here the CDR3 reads CASSLANADTQYF. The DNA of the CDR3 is TGTGCCAGCAGCTTGGCCAACGCAGATACGCAGTATTTT.

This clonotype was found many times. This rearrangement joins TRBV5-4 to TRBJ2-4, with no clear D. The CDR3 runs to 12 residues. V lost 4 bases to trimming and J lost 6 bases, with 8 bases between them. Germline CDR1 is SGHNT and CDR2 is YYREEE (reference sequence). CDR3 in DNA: TGTGCCAGCAGCCTACTCCTAAACATTCAGTACTTC. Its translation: CASSLLLNIQYF.

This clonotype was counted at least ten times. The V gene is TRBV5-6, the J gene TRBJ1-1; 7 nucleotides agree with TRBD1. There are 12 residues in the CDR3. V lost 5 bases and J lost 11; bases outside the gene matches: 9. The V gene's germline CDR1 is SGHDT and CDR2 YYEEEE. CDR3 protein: CASSFLDRAAFF. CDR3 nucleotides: TGTGCCAGCAGTTTCCTCGACAGGGCCGCTTTCTTT.

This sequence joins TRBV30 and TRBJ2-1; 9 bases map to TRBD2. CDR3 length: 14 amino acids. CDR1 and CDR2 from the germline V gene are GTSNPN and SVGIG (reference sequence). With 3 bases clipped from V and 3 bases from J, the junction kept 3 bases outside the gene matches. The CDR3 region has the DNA TGTGCCTGGAGCCGCGGGAGGGACTACAATGAGCAGTTCTTC. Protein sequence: CAWSRGRDYNEQFF.

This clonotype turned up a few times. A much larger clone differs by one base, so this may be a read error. The CDR3 loop is CAGSLSFGETQYF. DNA for the CDR3: TGTGCCGGCAGCTTAAGTTTTGGCGAGACCCAGTACTTC. V gene TRBV7-3 combines with J gene TRBJ2-5, with D unresolved. Germline V lookup: CDR1 SGHTA, CDR2 FQGTGA. This CDR3 region has 13 residues.

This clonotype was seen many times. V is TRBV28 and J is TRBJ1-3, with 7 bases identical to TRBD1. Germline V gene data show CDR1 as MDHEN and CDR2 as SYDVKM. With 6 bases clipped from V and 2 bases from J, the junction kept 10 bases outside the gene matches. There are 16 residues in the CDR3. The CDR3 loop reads CASRLDRDAAGNTIYF. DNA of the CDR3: TGTGCCAGCAGGCTCGACAGGGATGCTGCTGGAAACACCATATATTTT.

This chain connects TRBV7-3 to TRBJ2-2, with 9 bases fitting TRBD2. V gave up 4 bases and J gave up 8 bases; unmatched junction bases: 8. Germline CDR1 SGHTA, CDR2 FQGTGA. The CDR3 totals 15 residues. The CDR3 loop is CASSSIAGGLGELFF. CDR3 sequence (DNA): TGTGCCAGCAGCTCCATCGCGGGGGGGCTTGGGGAGCTGTTTTTT.

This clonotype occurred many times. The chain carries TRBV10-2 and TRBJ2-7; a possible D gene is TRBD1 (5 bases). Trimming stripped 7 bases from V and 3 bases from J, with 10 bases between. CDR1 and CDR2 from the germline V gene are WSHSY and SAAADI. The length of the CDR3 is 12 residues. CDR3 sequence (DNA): TGCGCCAGCAATCAGGGATACTACGAGCAGTACTTC. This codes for CASNQGYYEQYF.

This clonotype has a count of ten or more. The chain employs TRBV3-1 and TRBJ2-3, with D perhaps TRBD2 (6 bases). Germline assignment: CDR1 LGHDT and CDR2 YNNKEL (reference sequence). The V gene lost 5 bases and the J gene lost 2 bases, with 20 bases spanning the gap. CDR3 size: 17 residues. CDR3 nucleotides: TGTGCCAGCAGCTCCACTCGGGCGGGATCCGACACAGATACGCAGTATTTT. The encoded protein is CASSSTRAGSDTDTQYF.

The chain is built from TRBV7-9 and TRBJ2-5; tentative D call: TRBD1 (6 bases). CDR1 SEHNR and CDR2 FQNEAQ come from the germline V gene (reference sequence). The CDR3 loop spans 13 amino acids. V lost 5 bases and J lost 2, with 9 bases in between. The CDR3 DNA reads TGTGCCAGCAGCGGCGGACAGCAAGAGACCCAGTACTTC. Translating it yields CASSGGQQETQYF. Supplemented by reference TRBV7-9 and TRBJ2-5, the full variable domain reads DTGVSQNPRHKITKRGQNVTFRCDPISEHNRLYWYRQTLGQGPEFLTYFQNEAQLEKSRLLSDRFSAERPKGSFSTLEIQRTEQGDSAMYLCASSGGQQETQYFGPGTRLLVL.

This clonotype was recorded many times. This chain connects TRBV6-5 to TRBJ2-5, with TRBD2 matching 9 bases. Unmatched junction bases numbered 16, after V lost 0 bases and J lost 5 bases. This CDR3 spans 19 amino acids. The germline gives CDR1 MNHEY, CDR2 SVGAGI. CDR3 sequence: CASSYSIQVAGVHPETQYF. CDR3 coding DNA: TGTGCCAGCAGTTACTCGATACAGGTAGCGGGAGTTCATCCGGAGACCCAGTACTTC.

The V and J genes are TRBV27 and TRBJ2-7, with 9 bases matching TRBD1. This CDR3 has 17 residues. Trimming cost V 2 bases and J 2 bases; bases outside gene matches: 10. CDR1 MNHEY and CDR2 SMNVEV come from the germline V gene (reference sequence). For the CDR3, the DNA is TGTGCCAGCAGTTTAGGGGCAGGGACAGGGAGGCCCTACGAGCAGTACTTC. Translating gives CASSLGAGTGRPYEQYF.

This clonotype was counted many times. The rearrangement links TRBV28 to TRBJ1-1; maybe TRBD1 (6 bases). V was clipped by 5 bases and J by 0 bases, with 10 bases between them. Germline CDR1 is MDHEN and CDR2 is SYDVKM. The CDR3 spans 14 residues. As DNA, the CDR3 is TGTGCCAGCAGTGTGACAGGTGTGAACACTGAAGCTTTCTTT. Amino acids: CASSVTGVNTEAFF.

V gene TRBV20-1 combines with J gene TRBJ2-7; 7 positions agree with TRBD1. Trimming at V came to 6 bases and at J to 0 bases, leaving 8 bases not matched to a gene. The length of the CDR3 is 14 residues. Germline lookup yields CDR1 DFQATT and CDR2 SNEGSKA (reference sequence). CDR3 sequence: CSAPDRVSSYEQYF. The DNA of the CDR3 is TGCAGTGCCCCTGACAGGGTGAGCTCCTACGAGCAGTACTTC.

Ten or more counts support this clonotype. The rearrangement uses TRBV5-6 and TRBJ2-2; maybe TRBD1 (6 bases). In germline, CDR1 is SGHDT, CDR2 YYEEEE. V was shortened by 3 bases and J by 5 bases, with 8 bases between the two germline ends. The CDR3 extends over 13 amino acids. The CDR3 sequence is CASSSDRTGELFF. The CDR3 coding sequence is TGTGCCAGCAGCTCCGACAGGACCGGGGAGCTGTTTTTT.

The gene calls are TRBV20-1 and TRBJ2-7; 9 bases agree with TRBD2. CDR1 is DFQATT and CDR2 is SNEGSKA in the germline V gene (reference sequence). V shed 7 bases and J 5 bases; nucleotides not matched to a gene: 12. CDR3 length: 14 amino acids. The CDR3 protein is CSETPSGIIHEQYF. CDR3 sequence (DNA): TGCAGTGAAACGCCTAGCGGGATAATCCACGAGCAGTACTTC.

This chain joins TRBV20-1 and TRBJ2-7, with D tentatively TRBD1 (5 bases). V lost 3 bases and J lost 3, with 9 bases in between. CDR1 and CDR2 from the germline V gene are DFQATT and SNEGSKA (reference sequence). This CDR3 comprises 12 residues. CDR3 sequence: CSARQTVYEQYF. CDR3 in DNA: TGCAGTGCTAGGCAGACAGTCTACGAGCAGTACTTC.

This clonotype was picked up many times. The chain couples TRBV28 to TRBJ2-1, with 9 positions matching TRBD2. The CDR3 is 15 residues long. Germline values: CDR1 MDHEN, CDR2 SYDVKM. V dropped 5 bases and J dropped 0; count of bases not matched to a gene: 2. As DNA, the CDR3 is TGTGCCAGCAGTAAGACTAGCGGCTCCTACAATGAGCAGTTCTTC. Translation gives CASSKTSGSYNEQFF.

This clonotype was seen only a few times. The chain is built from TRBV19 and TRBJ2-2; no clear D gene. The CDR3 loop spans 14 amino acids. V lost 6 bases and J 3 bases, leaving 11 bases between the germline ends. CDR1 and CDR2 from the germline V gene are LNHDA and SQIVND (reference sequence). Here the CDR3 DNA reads TGTGCCAGTAGAATTTGGCGAGACACCGGGGAGCTGTTTTTT. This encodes CASRIWRDTGELFF.

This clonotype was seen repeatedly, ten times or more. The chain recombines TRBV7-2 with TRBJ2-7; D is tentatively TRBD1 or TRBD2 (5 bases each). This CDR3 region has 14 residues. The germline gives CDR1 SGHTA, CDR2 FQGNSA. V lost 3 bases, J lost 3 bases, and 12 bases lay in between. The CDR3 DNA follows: TGTGCCAGCAGCTTCCCCGGGGCTATCTACGAGCAGTACTTC. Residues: CASSFPGAIYEQYF.

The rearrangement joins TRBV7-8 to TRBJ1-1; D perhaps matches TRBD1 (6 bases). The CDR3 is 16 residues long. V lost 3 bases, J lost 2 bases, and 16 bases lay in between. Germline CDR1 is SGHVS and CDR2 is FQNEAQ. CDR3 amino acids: CASSLEIVRGNTEAFF. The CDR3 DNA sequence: TGTGCCAGCAGCTTGGAGATTGTCAGGGGAAACACTGAAGCTTTCTTT.

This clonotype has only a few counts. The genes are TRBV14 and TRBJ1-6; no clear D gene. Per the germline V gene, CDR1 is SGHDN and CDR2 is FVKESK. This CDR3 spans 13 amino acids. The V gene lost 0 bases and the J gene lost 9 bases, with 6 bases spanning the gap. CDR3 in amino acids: CASSQDDISPLHF. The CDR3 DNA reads TGTGCCAGCAGCCAAGACGACATTTCACCCCTCCACTTT.